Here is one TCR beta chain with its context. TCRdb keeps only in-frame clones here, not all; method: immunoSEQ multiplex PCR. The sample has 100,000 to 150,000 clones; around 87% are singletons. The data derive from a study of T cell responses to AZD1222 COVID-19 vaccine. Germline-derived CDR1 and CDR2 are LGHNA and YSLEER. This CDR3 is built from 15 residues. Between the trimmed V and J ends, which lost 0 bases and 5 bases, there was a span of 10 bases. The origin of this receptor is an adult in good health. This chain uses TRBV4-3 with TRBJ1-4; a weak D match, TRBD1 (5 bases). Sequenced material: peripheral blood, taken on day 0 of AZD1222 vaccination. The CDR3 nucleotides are TGCGCCAGCAGCCAAGATTCCCGGGACAATGAAAAACTGTTTTTT. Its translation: CASSQDSRDNEKLFF.